This T cell receptor (beta chain) was observed in a study of T cell changes during pregnancy in multiple sclerosis. Data came from immunoSEQ multiplex PCR; TCRdb stores just in-frame clones and leaves some out. The table shows 100,000 or so clones, with about 90% occurring only once. CDR1 is SGHRS, CDR2 YFSETQ, per germline. The CDR3 has 15 residues. Trimming left V 4 bases short and J 6 bases short, with 19 bases between. This clone was recorded once. The source was peripheral blood, collected after pregnancy. The J gene is TRBJ1-1, the V gene TRBV5-1; D is unclear. This TCR derives from a female donor with multiple sclerosis, enrolled in a pregnancy study. The CDR3 nucleotides read TGCGCCAGCAGCCTCTCACATGACAAGATAGCTGAAGCTTTCTTT. It codes for CASSLSHDKIAEAFF. Variable domain in full (rest from reference TRBV5-1 and TRBJ1-1): KAGVTQTPRYLIKTRGQQVTLSCSPISGHRSVSWYQQTPGQGLQFLFEYFSETQRNKGNFPGRFSGRQFSNSRSEMNVSTLELGDSALYLCASSLSHDKIAEAFFGQGTRLTVV.